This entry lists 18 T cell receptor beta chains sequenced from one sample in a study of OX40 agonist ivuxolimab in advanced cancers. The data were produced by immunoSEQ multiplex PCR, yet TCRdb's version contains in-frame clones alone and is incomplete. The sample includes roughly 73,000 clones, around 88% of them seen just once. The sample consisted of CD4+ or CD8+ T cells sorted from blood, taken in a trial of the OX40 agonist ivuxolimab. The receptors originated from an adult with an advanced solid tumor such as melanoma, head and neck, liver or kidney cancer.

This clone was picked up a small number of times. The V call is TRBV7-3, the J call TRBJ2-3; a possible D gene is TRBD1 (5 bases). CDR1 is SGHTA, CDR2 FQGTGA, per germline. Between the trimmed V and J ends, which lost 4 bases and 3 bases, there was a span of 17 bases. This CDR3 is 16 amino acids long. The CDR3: CASSSGQTVFTDTQYF. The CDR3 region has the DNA TGTGCCAGCAGCTCCGGCCAGACAGTATTTACAGATACGCAGTATTTT.

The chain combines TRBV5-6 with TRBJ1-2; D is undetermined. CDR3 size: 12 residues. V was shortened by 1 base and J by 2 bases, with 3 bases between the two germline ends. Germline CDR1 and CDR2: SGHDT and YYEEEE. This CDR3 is CASSLLNYGYTF. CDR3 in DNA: TGTGCCAGCAGCTTGTTAAACTATGGCTACACCTTC.

CDR3 region: CAWDRSDNQPQHF. DNA for the CDR3: TGTGCCTGGGACAGGTCCGACAATCAGCCCCAGCATTTT. The gene calls are TRBV30 and TRBJ1-5; tentatively, D is TRBD1 (6 bases). Germline CDR1 is GTSNPN and CDR2 is SVGIG (reference sequence). There are 13 residues in the CDR3. V lost 5 bases, J lost 3 bases, and 11 bases lay in between. Complete variable domain (other parts from reference TRBV30 and TRBJ1-5): SQTIHQWPATLVQPVGSPLSLECTVEGTSNPNLYWYRQAAGRGLQLLFYSVGIGQISSEVPQNLSASRPQDRQFILSSKKLLLSDSGFYLCAWDRSDNQPQHFGDGTRLSIL.

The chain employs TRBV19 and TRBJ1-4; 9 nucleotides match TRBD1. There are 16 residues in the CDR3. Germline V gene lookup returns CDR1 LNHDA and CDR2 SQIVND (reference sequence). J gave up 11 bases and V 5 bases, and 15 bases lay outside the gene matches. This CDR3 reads CASSATGGTSEWKLFF. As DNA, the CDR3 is TGTGCCAGTAGTGCGACAGGGGGGACCTCCGAATGGAAACTGTTTTTT.

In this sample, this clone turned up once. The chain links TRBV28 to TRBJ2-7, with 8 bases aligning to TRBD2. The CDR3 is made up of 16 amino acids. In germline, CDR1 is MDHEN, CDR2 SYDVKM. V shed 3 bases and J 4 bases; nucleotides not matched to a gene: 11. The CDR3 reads CASSFFAGGQRYEQYF. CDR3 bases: TGTGCCAGCAGTTTCTTTGCGGGGGGCCAAAGATACGAGCAGTACTTC.

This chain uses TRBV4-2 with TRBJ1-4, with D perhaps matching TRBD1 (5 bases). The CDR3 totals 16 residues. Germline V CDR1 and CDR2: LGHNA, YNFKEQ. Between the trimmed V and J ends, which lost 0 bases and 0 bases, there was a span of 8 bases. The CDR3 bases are TGTGCCAGCAGCCAAGAAGGACATACAACTAATGAAAAACTGTTTTTT. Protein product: CASSQEGHTTNEKLFF.

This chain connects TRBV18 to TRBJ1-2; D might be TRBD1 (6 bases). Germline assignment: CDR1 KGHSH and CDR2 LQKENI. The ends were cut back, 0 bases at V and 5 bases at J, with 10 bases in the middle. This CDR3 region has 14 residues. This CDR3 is CASSPPGTPYGYTF. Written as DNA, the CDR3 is TGTGCCAGCTCACCACCGGGGACACCGTATGGCTACACCTTC.

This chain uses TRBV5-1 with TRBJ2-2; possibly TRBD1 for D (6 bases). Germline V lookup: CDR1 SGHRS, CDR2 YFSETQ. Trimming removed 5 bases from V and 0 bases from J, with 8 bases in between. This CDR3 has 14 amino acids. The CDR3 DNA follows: TGCGCCAGCAGAGGGGGAGCGAACACCGGGGAGCTGTTTTTT. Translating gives CASRGGANTGELFF.

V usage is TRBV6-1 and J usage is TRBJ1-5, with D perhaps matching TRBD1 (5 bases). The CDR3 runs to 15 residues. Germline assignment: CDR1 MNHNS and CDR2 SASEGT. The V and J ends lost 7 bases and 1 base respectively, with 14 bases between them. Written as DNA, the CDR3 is TGTGCCAGCATCTGGACTGGGGGGAGCAATCAGCCCCAGCATTTT. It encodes CASIWTGGSNQPQHF.

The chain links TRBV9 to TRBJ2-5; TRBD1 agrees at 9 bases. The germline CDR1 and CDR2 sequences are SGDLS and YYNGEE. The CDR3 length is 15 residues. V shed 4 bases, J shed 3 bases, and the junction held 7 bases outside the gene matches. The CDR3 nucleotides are TGTGCCAGCAGCTCCCACGGGGACAGGGAAGAGACCCAGTACTTC. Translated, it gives CASSSHGDREETQYF.

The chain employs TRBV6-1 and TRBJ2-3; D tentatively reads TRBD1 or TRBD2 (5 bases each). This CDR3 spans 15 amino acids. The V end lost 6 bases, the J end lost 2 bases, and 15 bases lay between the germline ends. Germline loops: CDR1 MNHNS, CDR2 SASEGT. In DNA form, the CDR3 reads TGTGCCAGCAGCTCCCCCTGGGGGACCACAGATACGCAGTATTTT. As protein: CASSSPWGTTDTQYF.

The CDR3 sequence is CAWSGDSLTDTQYF. For the CDR3, the DNA is TGTGCCTGGAGTGGGGACTCTCTCACAGATACGCAGTATTTT. V and J are TRBV30 and TRBJ2-3; possible D gene TRBD2, 6 bases. From germline, CDR1 is GTSNPN and CDR2 SVGIG (reference sequence). The CDR3 contains 14 residues. Trimming removed 1 base at V and 2 bases at J, with 10 bases between.

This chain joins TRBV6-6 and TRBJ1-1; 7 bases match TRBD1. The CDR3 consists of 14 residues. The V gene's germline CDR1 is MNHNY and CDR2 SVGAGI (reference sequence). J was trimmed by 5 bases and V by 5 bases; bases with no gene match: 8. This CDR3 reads CASSDRTGRTEAFF. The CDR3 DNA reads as TGTGCCAGCAGTGACCGGACAGGACGGACTGAAGCTTTCTTT.

This chain's CDR3 is CASSFPGLNTGELFF. CDR3 nucleotide sequence: TGTGCCAGCAGCTTTCCCGGGTTGAACACCGGGGAGCTGTTTTTT. The chain uses TRBV11-2 and TRBJ2-2; D gene ambiguous. V was pared by 3 bases and J by 1 base, with 9 bases between. CDR1 SGHAT and CDR2 FQNNGV come from the germline V gene. The CDR3 extends over 15 amino acids.

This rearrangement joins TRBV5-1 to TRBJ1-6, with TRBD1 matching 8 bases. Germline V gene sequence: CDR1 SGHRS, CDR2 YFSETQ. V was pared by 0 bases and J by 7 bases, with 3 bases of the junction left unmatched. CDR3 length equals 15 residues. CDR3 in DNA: TGCGCCAGCAGCTTGGAGACAGGGGCAAATTCACCCCTCCACTTT. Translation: CASSLETGANSPLHF. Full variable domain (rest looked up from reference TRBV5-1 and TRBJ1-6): KAGVTQTPRYLIKTRGQQVTLSCSPISGHRSVSWYQQTPGQGLQFLFEYFSETQRNKGNFPGRFSGRQFSNSRSEMNVSTLELGDSALYLCASSLETGANSPLHFGNGTRLTVT.

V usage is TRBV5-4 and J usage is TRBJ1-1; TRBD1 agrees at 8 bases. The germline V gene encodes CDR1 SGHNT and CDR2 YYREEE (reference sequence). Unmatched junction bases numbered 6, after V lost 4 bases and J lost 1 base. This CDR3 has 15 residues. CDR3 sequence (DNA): TGTGCCAGCAGCCCACCGGACAGGGAGAACACTGAAGCTTTCTTT. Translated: CASSPPDRENTEAFF.

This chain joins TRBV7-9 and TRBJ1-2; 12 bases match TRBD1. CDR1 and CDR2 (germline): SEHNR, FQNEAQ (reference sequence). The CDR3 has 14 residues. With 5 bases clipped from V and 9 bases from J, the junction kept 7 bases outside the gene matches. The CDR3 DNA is TGTGCCAGCAGCCCAGGGGGACAGGGGGCGAGCTACACCTTC. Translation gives CASSPGGQGASYTF.

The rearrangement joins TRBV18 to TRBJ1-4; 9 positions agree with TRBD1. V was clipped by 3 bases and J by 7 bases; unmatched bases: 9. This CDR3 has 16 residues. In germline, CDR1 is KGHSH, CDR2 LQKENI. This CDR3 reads CASSPQETGGGEKLFF. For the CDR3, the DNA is TGTGCCAGCTCACCTCAAGAGACAGGGGGGGGTGAAAAACTGTTTTTT.